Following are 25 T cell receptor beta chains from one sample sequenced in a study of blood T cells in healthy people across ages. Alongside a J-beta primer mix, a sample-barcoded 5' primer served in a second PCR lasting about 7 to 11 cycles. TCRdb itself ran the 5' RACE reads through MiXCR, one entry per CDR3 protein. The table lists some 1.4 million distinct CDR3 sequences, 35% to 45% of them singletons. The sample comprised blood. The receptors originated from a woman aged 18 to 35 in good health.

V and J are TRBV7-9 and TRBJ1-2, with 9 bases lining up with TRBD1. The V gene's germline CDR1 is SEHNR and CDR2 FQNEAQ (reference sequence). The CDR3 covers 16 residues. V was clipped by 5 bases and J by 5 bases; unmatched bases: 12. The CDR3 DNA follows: TGTGCCAGCAGCACTCCGACAGGGGGAGGGAGGTATGGCTACACCTTC. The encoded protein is CASSTPTGGGRYGYTF.

CDR3 in amino acids: CASSTGTGVNEQFF. The CDR3 DNA reads as TGCGCCAGCAGCACGGGGACAGGCGTCAATGAGCAGTTCTTC. The rearrangement joins TRBV5-1 to TRBJ2-1, with 8 bases lining up with TRBD1. Germline-derived CDR1 and CDR2 are SGHRS and YFSETQ. The ends lost 4 bases at V and 6 bases at J; junction bases unmatched: 6. The CDR3 runs 14 residues.

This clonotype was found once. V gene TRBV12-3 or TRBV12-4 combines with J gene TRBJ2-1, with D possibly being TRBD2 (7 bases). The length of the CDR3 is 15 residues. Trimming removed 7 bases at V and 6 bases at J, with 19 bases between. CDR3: CASTVTRGGSNEQFF. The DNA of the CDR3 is TGTGCCAGCACCGTCACCAGGGGAGGGAGCAATGAGCAGTTCTTC.

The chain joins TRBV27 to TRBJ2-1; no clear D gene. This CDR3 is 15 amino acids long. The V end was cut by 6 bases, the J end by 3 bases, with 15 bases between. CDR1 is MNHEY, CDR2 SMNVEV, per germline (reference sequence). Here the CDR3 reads CASRPGPTFYNEQFF. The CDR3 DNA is TGTGCCAGCAGACCCGGACCTACCTTCTACAATGAGCAGTTCTTC.

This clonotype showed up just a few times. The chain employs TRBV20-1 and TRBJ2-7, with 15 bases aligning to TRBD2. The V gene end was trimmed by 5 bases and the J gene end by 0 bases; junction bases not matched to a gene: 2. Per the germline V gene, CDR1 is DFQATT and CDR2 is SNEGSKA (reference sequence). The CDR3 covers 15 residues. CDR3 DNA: TGCAGTGCTGAGGGACTAGCGGGAGGCTCCTACGAGCAGTACTTC. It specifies CSAEGLAGGSYEQYF.

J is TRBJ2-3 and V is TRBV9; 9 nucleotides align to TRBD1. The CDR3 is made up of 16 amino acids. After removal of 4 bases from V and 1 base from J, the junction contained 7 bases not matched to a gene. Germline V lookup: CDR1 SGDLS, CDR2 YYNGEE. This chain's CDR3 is CASSSGTGFGTDTQYF. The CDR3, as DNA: TGTGCCAGCAGCTCCGGGACAGGGTTCGGCACAGATACGCAGTATTTT.

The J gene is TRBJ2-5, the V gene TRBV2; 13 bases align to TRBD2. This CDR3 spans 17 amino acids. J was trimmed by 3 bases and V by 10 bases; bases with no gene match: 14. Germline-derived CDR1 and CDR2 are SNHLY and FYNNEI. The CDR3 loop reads CAILGATSGGLEETQYF. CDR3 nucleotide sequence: TGTGCCATCCTGGGGGCGACTAGCGGGGGGCTAGAAGAGACCCAGTACTTC.

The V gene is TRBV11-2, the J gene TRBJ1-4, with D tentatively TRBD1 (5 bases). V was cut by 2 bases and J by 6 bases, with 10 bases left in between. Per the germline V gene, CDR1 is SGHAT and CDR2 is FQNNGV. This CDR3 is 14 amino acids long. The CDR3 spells CASSLSGGDEKLFF. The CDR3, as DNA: TGTGCCAGCAGCTTATCCGGGGGGGATGAAAAACTGTTTTTT.

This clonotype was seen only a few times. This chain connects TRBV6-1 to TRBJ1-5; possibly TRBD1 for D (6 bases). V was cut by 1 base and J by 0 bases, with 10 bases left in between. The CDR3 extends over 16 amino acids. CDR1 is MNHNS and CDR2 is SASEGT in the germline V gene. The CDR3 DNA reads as TGTGCCAGCAGTGAAGATGGGACACCTAGCAATCAGCCCCAGCATTTT. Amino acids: CASSEDGTPSNQPQHF.

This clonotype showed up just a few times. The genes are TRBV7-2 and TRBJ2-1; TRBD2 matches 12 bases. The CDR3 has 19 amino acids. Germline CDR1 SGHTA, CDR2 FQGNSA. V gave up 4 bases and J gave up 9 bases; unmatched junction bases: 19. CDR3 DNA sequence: TGTGCCAGCAGCTCGGCCGGGACAGGGACTAGCGGGTCGTTCGGTGAGCAGTTCTTC. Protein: CASSSAGTGTSGSFGEQFF.

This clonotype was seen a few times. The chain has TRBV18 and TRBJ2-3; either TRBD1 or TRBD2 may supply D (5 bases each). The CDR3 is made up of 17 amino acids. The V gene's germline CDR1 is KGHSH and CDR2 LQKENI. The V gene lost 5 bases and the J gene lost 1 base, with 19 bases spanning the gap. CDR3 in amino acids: CASSGGRDSYGTDTQYF. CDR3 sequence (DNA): TGTGCCAGCTCAGGGGGACGAGACTCCTACGGCACAGATACGCAGTATTTT.

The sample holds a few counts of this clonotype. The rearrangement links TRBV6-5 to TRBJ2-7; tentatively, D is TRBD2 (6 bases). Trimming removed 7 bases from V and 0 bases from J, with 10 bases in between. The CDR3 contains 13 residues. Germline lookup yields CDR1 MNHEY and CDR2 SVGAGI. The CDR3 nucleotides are TGTGCCAGCACCCACGGGGGCTCCTACGAGCAGTACTTC. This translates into CASTHGGSYEQYF.

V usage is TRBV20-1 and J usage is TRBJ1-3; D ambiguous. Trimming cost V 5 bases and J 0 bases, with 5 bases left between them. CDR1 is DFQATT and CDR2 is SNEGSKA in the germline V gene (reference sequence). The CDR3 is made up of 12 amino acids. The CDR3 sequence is CSAPDSGNTIYF. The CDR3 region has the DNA TGCAGTGCTCCCGACTCTGGAAACACCATATATTTT.

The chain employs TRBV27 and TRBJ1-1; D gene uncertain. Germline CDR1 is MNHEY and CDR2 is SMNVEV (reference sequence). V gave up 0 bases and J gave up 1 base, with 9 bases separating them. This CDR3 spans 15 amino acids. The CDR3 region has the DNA TGTGCCAGCAGTTTATCAGTGAACAGGAACACTGAAGCTTTCTTT. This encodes CASSLSVNRNTEAFF.

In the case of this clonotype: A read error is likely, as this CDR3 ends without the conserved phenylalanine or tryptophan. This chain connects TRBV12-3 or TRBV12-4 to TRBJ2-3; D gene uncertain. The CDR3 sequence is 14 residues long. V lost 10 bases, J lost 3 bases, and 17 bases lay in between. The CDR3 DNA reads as TGTGCCACCAAACCCTCCCCCGGGACAGATACGCAGTATCTT. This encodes CATKPSPGTDTQYL.

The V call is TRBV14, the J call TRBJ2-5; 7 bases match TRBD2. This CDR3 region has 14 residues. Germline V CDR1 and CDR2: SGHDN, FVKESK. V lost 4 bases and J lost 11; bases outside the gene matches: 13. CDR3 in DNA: TGTGCCAGCAGCCTGGCGGGAGTGGGGGTCGGGCAGTACTTC. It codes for CASSLAGVGVGQYF.

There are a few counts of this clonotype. DNA for the CDR3: TGCAGTGCTAGAGACCTATTCAATCAGATAACGCAGTATTTT. Its protein is CSARDLFNQITQYF. The gene calls are TRBV20-1 and TRBJ2-3; D gene ambiguous. CDR1 is DFQATT and CDR2 is SNEGSKA in the germline V gene (reference sequence). V lost 0 bases to trimming and J lost 9 bases, with 16 bases between them. This CDR3 is built from 14 residues.

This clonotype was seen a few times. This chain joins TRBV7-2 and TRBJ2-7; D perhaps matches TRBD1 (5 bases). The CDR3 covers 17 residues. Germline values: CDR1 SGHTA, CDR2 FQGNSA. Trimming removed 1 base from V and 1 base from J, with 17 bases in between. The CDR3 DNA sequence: TGTGCCAGCAGCTTAGTGAACTCCAGGGTGTATTCCTACGAGCAGTACTTC. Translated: CASSLVNSRVYSYEQYF.

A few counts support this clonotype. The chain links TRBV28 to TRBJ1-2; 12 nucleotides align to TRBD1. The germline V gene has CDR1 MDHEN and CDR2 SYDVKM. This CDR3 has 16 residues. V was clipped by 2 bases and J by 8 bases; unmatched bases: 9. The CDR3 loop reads CASSLGRDRGRRGYTF. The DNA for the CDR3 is TGTGCCAGCAGTTTAGGTCGGGACAGGGGGCGGCGCGGCTACACCTTC.

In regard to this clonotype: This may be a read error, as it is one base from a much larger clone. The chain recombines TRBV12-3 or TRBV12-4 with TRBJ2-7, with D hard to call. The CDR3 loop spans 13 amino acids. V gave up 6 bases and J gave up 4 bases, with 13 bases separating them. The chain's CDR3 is CASSPSVGYEQYF. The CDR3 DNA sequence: TGTGCCAGCAGCCCTTCCGTAGGTTACGAGCAGTACTTC.

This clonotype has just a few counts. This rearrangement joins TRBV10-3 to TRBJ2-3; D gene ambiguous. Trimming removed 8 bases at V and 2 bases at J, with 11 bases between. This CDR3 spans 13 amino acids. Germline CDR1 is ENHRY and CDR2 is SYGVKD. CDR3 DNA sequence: TGTGCCATCTTGAGATTAAACACAGATACGCAGTATTTT. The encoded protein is CAILRLNTDTQYF.

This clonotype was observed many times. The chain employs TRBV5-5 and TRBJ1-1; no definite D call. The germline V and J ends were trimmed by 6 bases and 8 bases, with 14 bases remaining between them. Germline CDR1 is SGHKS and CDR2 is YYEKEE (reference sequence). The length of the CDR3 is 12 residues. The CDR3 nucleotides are TGTGCCAGCATCCTCGGAAGTGCCGAAGCTTTCTTT. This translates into CASILGSAEAFF.

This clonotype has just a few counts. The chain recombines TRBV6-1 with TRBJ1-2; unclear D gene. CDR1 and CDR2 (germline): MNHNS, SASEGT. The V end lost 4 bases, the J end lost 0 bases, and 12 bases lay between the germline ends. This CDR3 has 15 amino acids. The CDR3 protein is CASSALQSSNYGYTF. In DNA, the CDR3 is TGTGCCAGCAGTGCCCTACAGAGTTCTAACTATGGCTACACCTTC.

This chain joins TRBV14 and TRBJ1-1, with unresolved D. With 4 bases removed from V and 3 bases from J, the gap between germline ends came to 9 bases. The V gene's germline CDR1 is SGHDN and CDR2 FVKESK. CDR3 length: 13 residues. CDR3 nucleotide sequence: TGTGCCAGCAGCCTTACGACCTACACTGAAGCTTTCTTT. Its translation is CASSLTTYTEAFF. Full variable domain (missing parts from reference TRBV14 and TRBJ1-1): EAGVTQFPSHSVIEKGQTVTLRCDPISGHDNLYWYRRVMGKEIKFLLHFVKESKQDESGMPNNRFLAERTGGTYSTLKVQPAELEDSGVYFCASSLTTYTEAFFGQGTRLTVV.

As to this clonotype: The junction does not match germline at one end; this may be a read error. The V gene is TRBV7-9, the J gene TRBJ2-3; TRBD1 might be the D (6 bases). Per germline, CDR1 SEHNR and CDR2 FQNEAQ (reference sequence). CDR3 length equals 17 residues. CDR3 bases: TGTGCCAGCAGCTTAGGAATTAACAGGGACATCACAGTTACGCTGTATTTT. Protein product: CASSLGINRDITVTLYF.